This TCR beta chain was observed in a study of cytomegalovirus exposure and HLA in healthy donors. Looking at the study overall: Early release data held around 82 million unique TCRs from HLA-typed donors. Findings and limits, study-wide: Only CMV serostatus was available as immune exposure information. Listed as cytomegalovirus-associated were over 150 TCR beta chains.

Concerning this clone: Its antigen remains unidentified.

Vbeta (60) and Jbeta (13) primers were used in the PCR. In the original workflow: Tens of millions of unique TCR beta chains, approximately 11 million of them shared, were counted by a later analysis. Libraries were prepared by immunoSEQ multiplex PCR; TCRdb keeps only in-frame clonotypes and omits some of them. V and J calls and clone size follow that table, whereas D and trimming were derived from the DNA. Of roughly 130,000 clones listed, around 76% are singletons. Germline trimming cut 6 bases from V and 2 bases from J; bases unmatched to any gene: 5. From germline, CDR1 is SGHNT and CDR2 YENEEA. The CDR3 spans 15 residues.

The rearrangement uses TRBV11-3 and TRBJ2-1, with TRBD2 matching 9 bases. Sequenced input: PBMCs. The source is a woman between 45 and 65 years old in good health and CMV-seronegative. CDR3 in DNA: TGTGCCAGCAGTCCCCGGACTAGCGCCTACAATGAGCAGTTCTTC. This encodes CASSPRTSAYNEQFF.